The 11 T cell receptor beta chains presented below share a single source sample, sequenced in a study of T cells in Graves' hyperthyroidism and ophthalmopathy. Amplification targeted TCR beta CDR3 regions from RNA transcripts. Carried out on the TCR CDR3, a first-round RT-PCR used the HTBI primer set. One entry per CDR3 protein, called by TCRdb with MiXCR from the multiplex PCR reads. Of 600,000 or so distinct CDR3 sequences in the sample, more than 12% were seen once. The sequencing input was blood. All receptors derive from a woman aged 45-60 years with Graves' ophthalmopathy.

In this sample, this clonotype turned up many times. The V and J genes are TRBV11-2 and TRBJ1-1; D gene ambiguous. The germline V and J ends were trimmed by 5 bases and 7 bases, with 8 bases remaining between them. The CDR3 totals 11 residues. Looked up from germline, CDR1 is SGHAT and CDR2 is FQNNGV. Written as DNA, the CDR3 is TGTGCCAGCAGCCCCTTGGATGAAGCTTTCTTT. Its protein product is CASSPLDEAFF.

Many counts were recorded for this clonotype. CDR3: CASSSSGQGGQPQHF. The CDR3 coding sequence is TGTGCCAGCAGTTCGTCAGGACAGGGCGGTCAGCCCCAGCATTTT. The chain combines TRBV2 with TRBJ1-5; TRBD1 matches at 8 bases. The CDR3 sequence is 15 residues long. Germline trimming cut 5 bases from V and 6 bases from J; bases unmatched to any gene: 9. Germline V lookup: CDR1 SNHLY, CDR2 FYNNEI.

V usage is TRBV18 and J usage is TRBJ2-7; D may match TRBD1 or TRBD2 (5 bases each). V was pared by 3 bases and J by 2 bases, with 20 bases between. CDR3 length: 17 residues. Germline values: CDR1 KGHSH, CDR2 LQKENI. In DNA, the CDR3 is TGTGCCAGCTCACCCCTCCGGGGCGCACCAAGGGCCTACGAGCAGTACTTC. Translating gives CASSPLRGAPRAYEQYF.

This clonotype was recorded many times. The chain couples TRBV27 to TRBJ1-4; weak D call: TRBD1 (6 bases). Germline V gene sequence: CDR1 MNHEY, CDR2 SMNVEV (reference sequence). This CDR3 region has 16 residues. V was pared by 5 bases and J by 7 bases, with 20 bases between. CDR3 DNA: TGTGCCAGCAGTCAGGGGTTCGCAGGTTACGGTGAAAAACTGTTTTTT. It translates to CASSQGFAGYGEKLFF.

The CDR3 DNA reads as TGCGCCAGCAGCCTTGACGGGTCCCTAAACACCGGGGAGCTGTTTTTT. Translated, it gives CASSLDGSLNTGELFF. The chain joins TRBV5-1 to TRBJ2-2; D unclear. This CDR3 has 16 residues. From germline, CDR1 is SGHRS and CDR2 YFSETQ. Trimming left V 4 bases short and J 2 bases short, with 15 bases between.

The rearrangement uses TRBV12-3 or TRBV12-4 and TRBJ2-1; TRBD2 agrees at 7 bases. Trimming removed 2 bases from V and 7 bases from J; junction bases left unmatched: 11. The CDR3 is made up of 16 amino acids. The CDR3 sequence: CASSLMGLAVRNEQFF. In nucleotides, the CDR3 is TGTGCCAGCAGTTTAATGGGCCTAGCGGTTCGGAATGAGCAGTTCTTC.

This clonotype has ten or more counts. The rearrangement joins TRBV2 to TRBJ2-5, with D possibly TRBD2 on 5 matching bases. Germline V gene lookup returns CDR1 SNHLY and CDR2 FYNNEI. The CDR3 is 15 residues long. V dropped 1 base and J dropped 2 bases, with 11 bases sitting between them. The CDR3 nucleotides read TGTGCCAGCAGTGAAGTGAGGGCTCTACAAGAGACCCAGTACTTC. This encodes CASSEVRALQETQYF.

This clonotype was detected many times. The V gene is TRBV18, the J gene TRBJ1-1; no clear D gene. From germline, CDR1 is KGHSH and CDR2 LQKENI. V gave up 5 bases and J gave up 4 bases, with 11 bases separating them. This CDR3 has 13 amino acids. The CDR3 sequence: CASSANAGTEAFF. The CDR3 nucleotides read TGTGCCAGCTCAGCCAACGCGGGCACTGAAGCTTTCTTT.

V is TRBV7-9 and J is TRBJ2-7; TRBD2 aligns across 14 bases. Per germline, CDR1 SEHNR and CDR2 FQNEAQ (reference sequence). Germline trimming cut 2 bases from V and 7 bases from J; bases unmatched to any gene: 10. This CDR3 comprises 17 residues. This CDR3 is CASSLTTGTSGSREQYF. The CDR3 DNA is TGTGCCAGCAGCTTAACCACCGGGACTAGCGGGAGTAGGGAGCAGTACTTC.

At least ten counts were recorded for this clonotype. The V and J genes are TRBV27 and TRBJ2-5; 12 nucleotides align to TRBD2. With 7 bases clipped from V and 5 bases from J, the junction kept 11 bases outside the gene matches. The CDR3 consists of 16 residues. Germline values: CDR1 MNHEY, CDR2 SMNVEV (reference sequence). The CDR3 spells CASKQLTSGRGETQYF. The CDR3, as DNA: TGTGCCAGCAAACAATTGACTAGCGGGAGAGGGGAGACCCAGTACTTC.

The CDR3 loop reads CSVVALAENIQYF. CDR3 nucleotides: TGCAGCGTTGTGGCCCTAGCGGAAAACATTCAGTACTTC. The gene calls are TRBV29-1 and TRBJ2-4, with 7 nucleotides matching TRBD2. There are 13 residues in the CDR3. CDR1 SQVTM and CDR2 ANQGSEA come from the germline V gene. The V and J ends lost 4 bases and 5 bases, in that order; junction bases with no gene match: 5.